This T cell receptor (beta chain) was sequenced in a study of post-analysis software for immune sequencing data. Built from TCR beta cDNA, the libraries had unique molecular identifiers in them. Each sample of roughly 0.85 to 11 million input T cells yielded 500,000 or so cDNA molecules, so each molecule approximated one T cell. TCRdb recomputed calls from the PCR reads with MiXCR, one row per CDR3 protein. The table records 700,000 to 800,000 distinct CDR3 sequences, around 27% of them present only once. The V gene's germline CDR1 is DFQATT and CDR2 SNEGSKA (reference sequence). The CDR3 sequence is 15 residues long. The V end was cut by 7 bases, the J end by 0 bases, with 17 bases between. Study-level findings and limits: In patients, a few TRBV segments were more frequent than in controls, with TRBV5-6, TRBV5-1 and TRBV20-1 among them. Comparison with controls showed significantly lower normalized Chao1 diversity in multiple sclerosis patients. Strong co-clustering by F measure linked samples that shared a preparation batch.

The sample holds a few counts of this clonotype. Antigen specificity is unknown. The rearrangement links TRBV20-1 to TRBJ2-3; perhaps TRBD2 as D (7 bases). Source material: blood. The sequence came from a girl aged 10 to 17 with multiple sclerosis. CDR3 DNA: TGCAGTGGGGGGGCTAGCGGATCTAGCACAGATACGCAGTATTTT. It codes for CSGGASGSSTDTQYF.